This section outlines one T cell receptor (beta chain) sequence together with its context. The CDR3 covers 23 residues. The repertoire was sequenced with immunoSEQ multiplex PCR; TCRdb's copy has only in-frame clones and lacks some. This sample carries 200,000 to 250,000 clones, 83% of them seen once, and the ten largest clones take 3% to 4.5%. The sample belongs to a study of blood T cell repertoires in COVID-19. Study overall: Samples taken during acute and convalescent COVID-19 were collected in the United States, Italy and Spain. T cells, B-cell-depleted T cells, or PBMCs supplied cDNA or gDNA.

Cohort placement rested on clinical history that participants reported themselves. Sequencing input: PBMCs or T cells enriched from blood (not recorded which). The gene calls are TRBV21-1 and TRBJ1-1; the table gives TRBD1 as D, unverified against the DNA. TRBV21-1 is classified as a pseudogene. This clonotype was obtained from a woman in her thirties or forties who had been exposed to COVID-19. The chain's CDR3 is CASSKTPGPGVGGRGSVLTEAFF. The DNA for the CDR3 is TGTGCCAGCAGCAAAACACCGGGACCGGGTGTTGGTGGCAGGGGGTCAGTTTTGACTGAAGCTTTCTTT.